This T cell receptor (beta chain) appears in the sequencing data of a study of T cells in Graves' hyperthyroidism and ophthalmopathy. The authors obtained PBMCs from roughly 9.7 ml of fresh peripheral blood. This clonotype was found a few times. Amplified regions were TCR beta CDR3 sequences from RNA transcripts. When the TCR CDR3 underwent first-round RT-PCR, the HTBI primer set was used. From the multiplex PCR reads, TCRdb called clonotypes with MiXCR, one entry per CDR3 protein. The sample holds about 530,000 distinct CDR3 sequences, under 20% seen once. Sequenced input: blood. This TCR derives from a woman aged 18-35 years with Graves' ophthalmopathy.

CDR3 DNA: TGTGCCAGTAGCAGAAACCGGGACAGGTCCTACGAGCAGTACTTC. Translated, it gives CASSRNRDRSYEQYF. This chain connects TRBV19 to TRBJ2-7, with TRBD1 matching over 8 bases. Losses at the gene ends were 6 bases for V and 1 base for J; bases not matched to a gene: 8. The CDR3 loop spans 15 amino acids. Germline V gene lookup returns CDR1 LNHDA and CDR2 SQIVND (reference sequence).